This TCR beta chain was captured in a study of CD8+ T cells in alopecia areata listed by TCRdb under 2018. Study-level background: Treated patients were enrolled in an open-label pilot trial of oral tofacitinib at 5 to 10 mg twice daily for moderate-to-severe alopecia areata. Patients stayed on tofacitinib for 6 to 18 months and then had 6 months of follow-up off drug so that delayed response and recurrence could be assessed. For the treated patients, the SALT score, which quantifies what percentage of scalp surface area is affected, served as the measure of disease severity. High-throughput TCRbeta sequencing was used to examine T cell clonal expansion in alopecia areata in both the C3H/HeJ mouse model and human patients. In humans, TCRbeta sequencing was performed on scalp tissue and on sorted CD4+ and CD8+ peripheral blood T cells from healthy controls and from patients with patchy or totalis/universalis alopecia areata. Patients on tofacitinib were biopsied at baseline and after 4 and 24 weeks of treatment, and several of the patients also had a later scalp biopsy. Clonality in the scalp was compared among normal scalp (n=4), patchy alopecia areata scalp (n=8), and alopecia totalis/universalis scalp (n=8). The RNA source kit depended on sample type: the PAXgene miRNA kit for fixed scalp, the miRNeasy kit for PBMCs, and the RNeasy kit for mouse skin. immunoSEQ multiplex PCR using 35 Vbeta forward primers and 13 Jbeta reverse primers was used to amplify TCRbeta CDR3 regions. Results the study describes overall, beyond this receptor: The treated cohort was small, with a single nonresponder, so links between baseline CD8+ expansion and response need larger studies. Shared TCR sequences between patients were less evident than in mice, which may be partly attributable to HLA diversity in the patient population. Many expanded lesional clones were found to persist in scalp and blood during tofacitinib treatment, and relapse after treatment cessation may be partly explained by this persistence. Lesional scalp, especially in alopecia totalis/universalis, showed higher clonality and more expanded CD8+ clones than normal scalp, suggesting antigenic drive. Resident alphabeta T cells in normal human skin are also sequenced, complicating scalp TCR repertoire analysis, unlike mouse skin dominated by gammadelta T cells. With tofacitinib, both scalp clonality and the number of expanded CD8+ clones among the top 100 scalp clones went down significantly.

As to this clone: The antigen it binds to is not known. Qualities for individual bases were not recorded, and no much larger clone is one base off.

The CDR3 starts with the cysteine, ends with the phenylalanine, and has 14 residues. Just CDR3 DNA is preserved here, 42 bases in frame from base 1. From the germline V gene, CDR1 is SGHVS and CDR2 is FQNEAQ. The V and J ends are trimmed by 2 bases and 1 base, leaving 5 bases between them. This specimen's time point label, interpreted: around 22 weeks on oral tofacitinib. The sample's treatment or condition label, decoded: oral pan-JAK inhibitor, 5-10 mg twice daily. From alopecia areata patients, peripheral blood was collected along with lesional scalp punch biopsies. PBMCs were separated by density centrifugation and stained for CD3, CD4 and CD8, after which CD4+ and CD8+ T cells were sorted on a FACSAria. The library was built by means of the immunoSEQ multiplex PCR assay. RNA was extracted from all samples and reverse transcribed into cDNA, which served as template for TCR sequencing. First-strand cDNA was synthesized using SuperScript III with a 2:1 mix of oligo-dT and random hexamers. Amplification bias was assessed with a synthetic immune receptor repertoire, and residual bias was removed computationally. The authors processed their data as follows. Raw reads were preprocessed to remove errors, and CDR3 was defined by IMGT conventions from the conserved cysteine to phenylalanine. To get clonality, Shannon entropy was normalized by log2 of the number of productive unique TCRs and the result was subtracted from 1. Whether each scalp clone was CD4 or CD8 was inferred by checking scalp TCRbeta sequences against the CD4 and CD8 repertoires from sorted blood. TCRdb retrieved this table from immuneACCESS and kept in-frame rearrangements only. Not all clones are present; in checked studies, unresolved V genes account for under half, and no reason is known for the remainder. That table is the source of V, J and clone size, and D and trimming were worked out from the DNA. This sample lists 200,000 or so clones; about 62% were detected once. The ten biggest clones cover 5.5% of the sample.

The chain was built from TRBV7-8 and TRBJ2-2; confidence is insufficient to name the D gene. This clonotype was sampled from a human donor with alopecia areata. Here the sequenced sample was CD4+ T cells sorted from blood, taken at week 24, from a patient treated with tofacitinib. The CDR3 region reads CASSLTGNTGELFF. The DNA sequence reads TGTGCCAGCAGCTTAACGGGGAACACCGGGGAGCTGTTTTTT.